This TCR beta chain was captured in a study of shared clonotypes between healthy human individuals. General observations from the study: Even with large depth, rarefaction showed that sorted-subset sequencing was incomplete.

On this clone: The antigen is not known.

CDR1 MDHEN and CDR2 SYDVKM come from the germline V gene. The CDR3 is 12 residues long. V lost 7 bases and J lost 4, with 11 bases in between. Template for every sorted-subset replicate PCR totaled approximately 200 ng DNA, around 33,000 T cell genomes. In the source study's methods: ImmunoSEQ junction-only sequences lacked quality scores, so their filtering differed. TCRdb keeps only in-frame clones here, not all; method: immunoSEQ multiplex PCR. The V and J calls and clone size are taken from that table; D and trimming were inferred from the DNA. The sample holds some 2,500,000 clones; 93% are singletons and the top ten take approximately 0.35%.

This sequence joins TRBV28 and TRBJ2-7; D might be TRBD2 (6 bases). The specimen was naive CD4+ T cells from PBMCs. Subset given: CD45RA+ positively selected. The clonotype comes from a man aged 18 to 35 in good health. Some clones in this sample may be carry-over from other donors' samples. The CDR3 region is CASTTSFYEQYF. Written as DNA, the CDR3 is TGTGCCAGCACAACTAGCTTTTACGAGCAGTACTTC. Complete variable domain (other parts from reference TRBV28 and TRBJ2-7): DVKVTQSSRYLVKRTGEKVFLECVQDMDHENMFWYRQDPGLGLRLIYFSYDVKMKEKGDIPEGYSVSREKKERFSLILESASTNQTSMYLCASTTSFYEQYFGPGTRLTVT.